The T cell receptor (beta chain) described here comes from a study of T cells in Graves' hyperthyroidism and ophthalmopathy. Broader study findings: From stable hyperthyroidism, ophthalmopathy was separated by a 13 V-J model. Appearing also in blood were most of the thyroid clonotypes expanded above 0.001.

The germline gives CDR1 MDHEN, CDR2 SYDVKM. This CDR3 has 14 amino acids. The germline V and J ends were trimmed by 6 bases and 3 bases, with 12 bases remaining between them. RNA transcripts yielded amplified TCR beta CDR3 regions. HTBI primers were used for first-round RT-PCR of the TCR CDR3. MiXCR, applied by TCRdb to the multiplex PCR reads, yields one record per CDR3 protein. This table has about 420,000 distinct CDR3 sequences, approximately 14% appearing once. Criteria for exclusion of patients were uncontrolled infection, other autoimmune disease, pregnancy or lactation. Approximately 10 ml of fresh peripheral blood supplied the PBMCs. On this clonotype itself: Its target is unknown.

The chain recombines TRBV28 with TRBJ1-3; D remains ambiguous. The sequence was obtained from a young woman with Graves' hyperthyroidism. Material: blood. In DNA, the CDR3 is TGTGCCAGCAGCCCCTACAGTTTTGGAAACACCATATATTTT. Translated, it gives CASSPYSFGNTIYF.